The 27 T cell receptor beta chains below all came from one sample that was sequenced in a study of blood T cell repertoires in COVID-19. The assay was immunoSEQ multiplex PCR, and TCRdb's table has in-frame clones only and misses some. Of approximately 480,000 clones in the sample, roughly 89% were seen once. Source material: peripheral blood. The receptors originated from a man aged 18 to 30 with COVID-19, enrolled during active disease.

The rearrangement links TRBV9 to TRBJ1-1; D is undetermined. The ends were cut back, 4 bases at V and 1 base at J, with 11 bases in the middle. This CDR3 spans 14 amino acids. Germline CDR1 and CDR2: SGDLS and YYNGEE. The CDR3 coding sequence is TGTGCCAGCAGCTCTCTTTTAGCGAACACTGAAGCTTTCTTT. Encoded protein: CASSSLLANTEAFF.

V is TRBV11-2 and J is TRBJ2-2; 13 nucleotides agree with TRBD2. Trimming cost V 5 bases and J 0 bases; bases outside gene matches: 6. CDR3 length equals 18 residues. Germline loops: CDR1 SGHAT, CDR2 FQNNGV. DNA of the CDR3: TGTGCCAGCAGCCCCGGACTAGCGGGAGCAGCGAACACCGGGGAGCTGTTTTTT. Translating gives CASSPGLAGAANTGELFF.

This chain uses TRBV14 with TRBJ2-1; 7 bases map to TRBD2. In germline, CDR1 is SGHDN, CDR2 FVKESK. CDR3 length: 19 residues. Trimming at V came to 4 bases and at J to 0 bases, leaving 15 bases not matched to a gene. CDR3 sequence: CASSLSDGPGGYSYNEQFF. The CDR3 nucleotides read TGTGCCAGCAGCCTCTCAGACGGTCCGGGGGGTTACTCCTACAATGAGCAGTTCTTC. Together with reference TRBV14 and TRBJ2-1, the CDR3 gives the full variable domain: EAGVTQFPSHSVIEKGQTVTLRCDPISGHDNLYWYRRVMGKEIKFLLHFVKESKQDESGMPNNRFLAERTGGTYSTLKVQPAELEDSGVYFCASSLSDGPGGYSYNEQFFGPGTRLTVL.

V and J are TRBV29-1 and TRBJ2-7; tentatively, D is TRBD1 (6 bases). This CDR3 is built from 14 residues. Trimming took 4 bases from V and 2 from J, leaving 15 bases between them. The germline gives CDR1 SQVTM, CDR2 ANQGSEA. The CDR3 protein is CSVGGGQPTYEQYF. DNA of the CDR3: TGCAGCGTTGGAGGGGGTCAACCCACCTACGAGCAGTACTTC.

This chain uses TRBV11-2 with TRBJ2-2; D call uncertain. Trimming removed 8 bases from V and 0 bases from J, with 7 bases in between. The CDR3 consists of 13 residues. The germline gives CDR1 SGHAT, CDR2 FQNNGV. The CDR3: CASRYTNTGELFF. In nucleotides, the CDR3 is TGTGCCAGCCGATACACGAACACCGGGGAGCTGTTTTTT.

The chain links TRBV28 to TRBJ1-1; no definite D call. Germline assignment: CDR1 MDHEN and CDR2 SYDVKM. This CDR3 has 13 amino acids. Trimming pared 7 bases from V and 8 bases from J, leaving 17 bases between. The CDR3, as DNA: TGTGCCAGCACCAATAAACCTAGCGTGGAAGCTTTCTTT. It codes for CASTNKPSVEAFF.

This chain links TRBV7-9 with TRBJ2-7; possibly TRBD2 for D (6 bases). This CDR3 comprises 12 residues. Looked up from germline, CDR1 is SEHNR and CDR2 is FQNEAQ (reference sequence). V was cut by 4 bases and J by 6 bases, with 10 bases left in between. CDR3 sequence: CASSWGDPEQYF. In nucleotides, the CDR3 is TGTGCCAGCAGCTGGGGGGATCCCGAGCAGTACTTC. Full variable domain (rest looked up from reference TRBV7-9 and TRBJ2-7): DTGVSQNPRHKITKRGQNVTFRCDPISEHNRLYWYRQTLGQGPEFLTYFQNEAQLEKSRLLSDRFSAERPKGSFSTLEIQRTEQGDSAMYLCASSWGDPEQYFGPGTRLTVT.

The rearrangement joins TRBV3-1 (or the pseudogene TRBV3-2) to TRBJ1-3; a weak D match, TRBD1 (5 bases). This CDR3 contains 17 residues. Trimming left V 2 bases short and J 0 bases short, with 14 bases between. Germline V gene data show CDR1 as LGHDT and CDR2 as YNNKEL (reference sequence). This chain's CDR3 is CASSQWSPTASGNTIYF. The CDR3 nucleotides read TGTGCCAGCAGCCAATGGAGCCCGACAGCCTCTGGAAACACCATATATTTT.

There are a few counts of this clone. The CDR3 DNA sequence: TGCGCCAGCAGCCAAGTCCAGGGCACCGGGGAGCTGTTTTTT. Translated: CASSQVQGTGELFF. This chain joins TRBV4-1 and TRBJ2-2; tentatively, D is TRBD1 (5 bases). V was pared by 1 base and J by 4 bases, with 7 bases between. This CDR3 has 14 residues. Germline V lookup: CDR1 MGHRA, CDR2 YSYEKL.

This clone was seen a single time. The same CDR3 arises from other DNA sequences in this sample as well. V usage is TRBV7-2 and J usage is TRBJ2-1; D possibly corresponds to TRBD2 (5 bases). V lost 2 bases to trimming and J lost 4 bases, with 9 bases between them. Per germline, CDR1 SGHTA and CDR2 FQGNSA. CDR3 size: 14 residues. Here the CDR3 DNA reads TGTGCCAGCAGCTTACGCGGACTGTACAATGAGCAGTTCTTC. Its protein product is CASSLRGLYNEQFF.

V is TRBV25-1 and J is TRBJ2-2; TRBD2 aligns across 14 bases. With 8 bases clipped from V and 4 bases from J, the junction kept 6 bases outside the gene matches. The germline CDR1 and CDR2 sequences are MGHDK and SYGVNS. There are 16 residues in the CDR3. CDR3 region: CASGGGTSGSTGELFF. The CDR3 bases are TGTGCCAGCGGTGGCGGGACTAGCGGGAGCACCGGGGAGCTGTTTTTT.

As to this clone: This sample also contains other DNA sequences that code for the same CDR3. The chain uses TRBV14 and TRBJ2-7; no definite D call. V was shortened by 3 bases and J by 2 bases, with 5 bases between the two germline ends. This CDR3 has 12 residues. From germline, CDR1 is SGHDN and CDR2 FVKESK. CDR3: CASSHSPYEQYF. The CDR3 DNA reads as TGTGCCAGCAGCCACTCCCCCTACGAGCAGTACTTC.

This rearrangement joins TRBV19 to TRBJ1-1; perhaps TRBD1 as D (6 bases). The germline V and J ends were trimmed by 5 bases and 4 bases, with 11 bases remaining between them. Germline V gene sequence: CDR1 LNHDA, CDR2 SQIVND (reference sequence). There are 13 residues in the CDR3. The CDR3 protein is CASSPGTSTEAFF. The CDR3 DNA reads as TGTGCCAGTAGTCCGGGGACAAGCACTGAAGCTTTCTTT. Complete variable domain (other parts from reference TRBV19 and TRBJ1-1): DGGITQSPKYLFRKEGQNVTLSCEQNLNHDAMYWYRQDPGQGLRLIYYSQIVNDFQKGDIAEGYSVSREKKESFPLTVTSAQKNPTAFYLCASSPGTSTEAFFGQGTRLTVV.

This sequence joins TRBV15 and TRBJ2-1; TRBD1 matches 9 bases. The CDR3 sequence is 14 residues long. Trimming removed 4 bases from V and 7 bases from J; junction bases left unmatched: 5. The V gene's germline CDR1 is LNHNV and CDR2 YYDKDF (reference sequence). Written as DNA, the CDR3 is TGTGCCACCAGCACGGGACAGGGTAAGAATGAGCAGTTCTTC. This translates into CATSTGQGKNEQFF. Combining the CDR3 with reference TRBV15 and TRBJ2-1 gives the whole variable domain DAMVIQNPRYQVTQFGKPVTLSCSQTLNHNVMYWYQQKSSQAPKLLFHYYDKDFNNEADTPDNFQSRRPNTSFCFLDIRSPGLGDTAMYLCATSTGQGKNEQFFGPGTRLTVL.

The rearrangement joins TRBV3-1 (or the pseudogene TRBV3-2) to TRBJ2-7, with D maybe TRBD2 (6 bases). Germline values: CDR1 LGHDT, CDR2 YNNKEL (reference sequence). The length of the CDR3 is 16 residues. V was clipped by 1 base and J by 1 base, with 14 bases between them. The CDR3 coding sequence is TGTGCCAGCAGCCAAGTCCCTCGAGGGAGGTCCTACGAGCAGTACTTC. Amino acids: CASSQVPRGRSYEQYF.

The chain has TRBV5-1 and TRBJ1-2, with D hard to call. Germline V CDR1 and CDR2: SGHRS, YFSETQ. V gave up 0 bases and J gave up 7 bases, with 10 bases separating them. The CDR3 contains 13 residues. The CDR3, as DNA: TGCGCCAGCAGCTTGGCGGGTCGTCTTGGCTACACCTTC. It is translated as CASSLAGRLGYTF.

A word on this clone: The identical CDR3 is also encoded by other nucleotide sequences in the sample. V is TRBV19 and J is TRBJ1-1; TRBD1 might be the D (5 bases). CDR3 size: 13 residues. Trimming took 4 bases from V and 4 from J, leaving 10 bases between them. The germline gives CDR1 LNHDA, CDR2 SQIVND (reference sequence). In nucleotides, the CDR3 is TGTGCCAGTAGTACACAGGTGGCCACTGAAGCTTTCTTT. Translating it yields CASSTQVATEAFF.

J is TRBJ1-1 and V is TRBV7-9; D uncertain. Trimming pared 4 bases from V and 1 base from J, leaving 4 bases between. This CDR3 has 12 residues. Germline V gives CDR1 SEHNR, CDR2 FQNEAQ (reference sequence). The CDR3 loop is CASSSQNTEAFF. CDR3 DNA sequence: TGTGCCAGCAGCTCACAGAACACTGAAGCTTTCTTT.

This chain joins TRBV12-3 or TRBV12-4 and TRBJ1-1; D ambiguous. This CDR3 contains 12 residues. The ends were cut back, 7 bases at V and 1 base at J, with 7 bases in the middle. For the CDR3, the DNA is TGTGCCAGCACCTTCGGGAACACTGAAGCTTTCTTT. It yields the protein CASTFGNTEAFF.

This rearrangement joins TRBV4-1 to TRBJ2-1, with 10 nucleotides matching TRBD2. The germline V gene has CDR1 MGHRA and CDR2 YSYEKL. The V and J ends lost 1 base and 5 bases, in that order; junction bases with no gene match: 2. This CDR3 comprises 15 residues. The CDR3 is CASSQGGLANNEQFF. Here the CDR3 DNA reads TGCGCCAGCAGCCAAGGGGGACTAGCGAACAATGAGCAGTTCTTC.

The rearrangement joins TRBV4-2 to TRBJ2-7; 7 positions match TRBD1. Germline V gene data show CDR1 as LGHNA and CDR2 as YNFKEQ. The CDR3 has 16 residues. After removal of 0 bases from V and 4 bases from J, the junction contained 9 bases not matched to a gene. CDR3: CASSQDQNRGSYEQYF. Written as DNA, the CDR3 is TGTGCCAGCAGCCAAGATCAAAACAGGGGATCGTACGAGCAGTACTTC.

The chain carries TRBV5-4 and TRBJ2-1, with TRBD2 matching 10 bases. Trimming cost V 3 bases and J 8 bases; bases outside gene matches: 5. Germline V gives CDR1 SGHNT, CDR2 YYREEE (reference sequence). CDR3 length: 14 amino acids. This chain's CDR3 is CASSYTSGTDEQFF. Written as DNA, the CDR3 is TGTGCCAGCAGCTATACTAGCGGGACGGATGAGCAGTTCTTC.

The V call is TRBV6-5, the J call TRBJ2-7; possibly TRBD1 for D (6 bases). CDR3 size: 14 residues. V gave up 8 bases and J gave up 6 bases, with 20 bases separating them. The germline V gene has CDR1 MNHEY and CDR2 SVGAGI. This chain's CDR3 is CASWGRGSGSEQYF. Here the CDR3 DNA reads TGTGCCAGCTGGGGTAGGGGGAGTGGAAGCGAGCAGTACTTC.

This chain links TRBV7-9 with TRBJ2-7; TRBD2 agrees at 7 bases. The germline V gene encodes CDR1 SEHNR and CDR2 FQNEAQ (reference sequence). The CDR3 totals 14 residues. Trimming cost V 5 bases and J 2 bases; bases outside gene matches: 6. CDR3 DNA sequence: TGTGCCAGCAGCCCCTGGGACTACCCCTACGAGCAGTACTTC. Translation: CASSPWDYPYEQYF.

This chain connects TRBV11-3 to TRBJ1-1; D is unresolved. The CDR3 is made up of 14 amino acids. V was clipped by 1 base and J by 5 bases, with 11 bases between them. The germline V gene has CDR1 SGHNT and CDR2 YENEEA. The CDR3 DNA follows: TGTGCCAGCAGCTTAGCGGGGTGGGATACTGAAGCTTTCTTT. It codes for CASSLAGWDTEAFF.

This clone came up once. The V call is TRBV11-3, the J call TRBJ2-4; a possible D gene is TRBD1 (7 bases). The V gene's germline CDR1 is SGHNT and CDR2 YENEEA. V was clipped by 1 base and J by 4 bases, with 14 bases between them. The CDR3 is made up of 16 amino acids. In nucleotides, the CDR3 is TGTGCCAGCAGCTTAGGTTTGGCAGGGGGGAAAAACATTCAGTACTTC. It yields the protein CASSLGLAGGKNIQYF.

The chain couples TRBV5-4 to TRBJ1-2; a possible D gene is TRBD1 (6 bases). Germline V gene lookup returns CDR1 SGHNT and CDR2 YYREEE (reference sequence). The CDR3 is 14 amino acids. The V gene lost 0 bases and the J gene lost 9 bases, with 15 bases spanning the gap. DNA for the CDR3: TGTGCCAGCAGCTTGGCGACCCGACAGGCAAGCTACACCTTC. This encodes CASSLATRQASYTF. The whole variable domain, remainder taken from reference TRBV5-4 and TRBJ1-2, is ETGVTQSPTHLIKTRGQQVTLRCSSQSGHNTVSWYQQALGQGPQFIFQYYREEENGRGNFPPRFSGLQFPNYSSELNVNALELDDSALYLCASSLATRQASYTFGSGTRLTVV.